Below, one TCR beta chain is given with its context. What it recognizes is unknown. This entry is derived from a study of shared clonotypes between healthy human individuals. Study-wide results and caveats: Even with large depth, rarefaction showed that sorted-subset sequencing was incomplete.

Profiled with immunoSEQ multiplex PCR; TCRdb holds only in-frame clones, not every one. This sample carries over a million clones, about four fifths of them seen once, and the ten largest clones take roughly 0.57%. V lost 0 bases to trimming and J lost 1 base, with 9 bases between them. Germline V gene data show CDR1 as PRHDT and CDR2 as FYEKMQ (reference sequence). This CDR3 comprises 16 residues. The clonotype comes from a man younger than 30 in good health. Some clones in this sample may be carry-over from other donors' samples. Sequencing was carried out using memory CD4+ T cells from PBMCs. Subset noted: CD45RA-negative fraction. V gene TRBV13 combines with J gene TRBJ2-2; no clear D. The CDR3 DNA is TGTGCCAGCAGCTTAGGTCGGCCGCTGAACACCGGGGAGCTGTTTTTT. Protein sequence: CASSLGRPLNTGELFF. Complete variable domain (other parts from reference TRBV13 and TRBJ2-2): AAGVIQSPRHLIKEKRETATLKCYPIPRHDTVYWYQQGPGQDPQFLISFYEKMQSDKGSIPDRFSAQQFSDYHSELNMSSLELGDSALYFCASSLGRPLNTGELFFGEGSRLTVL.